This entry lists 32 T cell receptor beta chains sequenced from one sample in a study of CD8+ T cells in alopecia areata. Treatment in this sample: oral pan-JAK inhibitor, 5-10 mg twice daily. Following RNA extraction, reverse transcription yielded cDNA that acted as the sequencing template. This table comes from immunoSEQ multiplex PCR, and its TCRdb copy is limited to in-frame clones, with some not included. The table has 150,000 to 200,000 clones, 65% seen once. The source was CD4+ T cells sorted from blood, collected at week 4, from a patient treated with tofacitinib. These receptor sequences come from a human donor with alopecia areata.

This chain links TRBV29-1 with TRBJ2-2; D is unresolved. V lost 2 bases, J lost 6 bases, and 10 bases lay in between. CDR1 is SQVTM, CDR2 ANQGSEA, per germline. The CDR3 runs to 13 residues. For the CDR3, the DNA is TGCAGCGTTGAAAAGAAAGGGTCCGGGGAGCTGTTTTTT. This encodes CSVEKKGSGELFF.

This chain connects TRBV30 to TRBJ1-2, with 7 positions matching TRBD1. From germline, CDR1 is GTSNPN and CDR2 SVGIG (reference sequence). The CDR3 is 14 amino acids. J gave up 4 bases and V 4 bases, and 9 bases lay outside the gene matches. CDR3 in amino acids: CAWTEGAFAYGYTF. The CDR3 nucleotides read TGTGCCTGGACGGAGGGGGCCTTCGCCTATGGCTACACCTTC.

The chain uses TRBV29-1 and TRBJ2-4; D is perhaps TRBD1 (6 bases). The germline CDR1 and CDR2 sequences are SQVTM and ANQGSEA. V lost 4 bases and J 0 bases, leaving 13 bases between the germline ends. The length of the CDR3 is 15 residues. The CDR3 sequence is CSVAVRGRAKNIQYF. Here the CDR3 DNA reads TGCAGCGTTGCTGTGAGGGGGAGAGCCAAAAACATTCAGTACTTC.

This clone has only a few counts. The genes are TRBV28 and TRBJ1-3; D is ambiguous. Trimming removed 2 bases at V and 3 bases at J, with 8 bases between. The CDR3 has 14 residues. Germline assignment: CDR1 MDHEN and CDR2 SYDVKM. CDR3 residues: CASSLPAIGNTIYF. DNA for the CDR3: TGTGCCAGCAGTTTACCCGCCATTGGAAACACCATATATTTT.

The chain uses TRBV9 and TRBJ1-1; 9 bases agree with TRBD1. The CDR3 totals 14 residues. CDR1 SGDLS and CDR2 YYNGEE come from the germline V gene. After removal of 3 bases from V and 10 bases from J, the junction contained 10 bases not matched to a gene. Written as DNA, the CDR3 is TGTGCCAGCAGCGACACCGGGACAGGGAGCCGAGCTTTCTTT. It is translated as CASSDTGTGSRAFF.

This clone was picked up a small number of times. The rearrangement joins TRBV29-1 to TRBJ2-2; a weak D match, TRBD1 (5 bases). The CDR3 has 13 amino acids. Looked up from germline, CDR1 is SQVTM and CDR2 is ANQGSEA. Trimming pared 6 bases from V and 0 bases from J, leaving 8 bases between. The CDR3 loop is CSVDTTNTGELFF. The CDR3 DNA reads TGCAGCGTGGACACCACGAACACCGGGGAGCTGTTTTTT.

CDR3 bases: TGTGCCTGGAGTGTAATGGCCAAAGAAAAACTGTTTTTT. It encodes CAWSVMAKEKLFF. The chain is built from TRBV30 and TRBJ1-4; no definite D call. Germline V gene lookup returns CDR1 GTSNPN and CDR2 SVGIG (reference sequence). CDR3 size: 13 residues. Trimming stripped 0 bases from V and 8 bases from J, with 10 bases between.

The J gene is TRBJ2-5, the V gene TRBV5-1; D is uncertain. Germline loops: CDR1 SGHRS, CDR2 YFSETQ. The CDR3 is 12 residues long. Deletions cut 6 bases from V and 1 base from J, with 7 bases between. The CDR3: CASNSPQETQYF. As DNA, the CDR3 is TGCGCCAGCAACAGCCCCCAAGAGACCCAGTACTTC.

The chain is built from TRBV30 and TRBJ1-3; D not certain. CDR1 GTSNPN and CDR2 SVGIG come from the germline V gene (reference sequence). The CDR3 totals 14 residues. Trimming removed 4 bases from V and 1 base from J, with 11 bases in between. The CDR3 loop reads CAWNFGNSGNTIYF. For the CDR3, the DNA is TGTGCCTGGAATTTTGGGAATTCTGGAAACACCATATATTTT.

This clone has just one count. At the DNA level, this CDR3 is encoded by other sequences in the same sample as well. J is TRBJ2-2 and V is TRBV6-5, with D uncertain. Trimming stripped 0 bases from V and 5 bases from J, with 4 bases between. Germline V lookup: CDR1 MNHEY, CDR2 SVGAGI. The CDR3 runs to 13 residues. CDR3 sequence: CASSYSGTGELFF. The DNA of the CDR3 is TGTGCCAGCAGTTACTCTGGGACCGGGGAGCTGTTTTTT.

The chain uses TRBV9 and TRBJ2-1; TRBD2 might be the D (6 bases). The V end was cut by 0 bases, the J end by 7 bases, with 17 bases between. CDR3 size: 16 residues. The V gene's germline CDR1 is SGDLS and CDR2 YYNGEE. The CDR3 is CASSVEGIRTTNEQFF. In nucleotides, the CDR3 is TGTGCCAGCAGCGTAGAGGGAATTCGGACTACAAATGAGCAGTTCTTC.

The chain carries TRBV7-2 and TRBJ1-1, with D possibly being TRBD1 (5 bases). CDR3 length equals 15 residues. V was shortened by 4 bases and J by 6 bases, with 18 bases between the two germline ends. Germline V gene sequence: CDR1 SGHTA, CDR2 FQGNSA. The CDR3 bases are TGTGCCAGCAGCTCCCTCCCAGGGAGTAAATCTGAAGCTTTCTTT. Encoded protein: CASSSLPGSKSEAFF.

A word on this clone: Additional DNA sequences in this sample encode the identical CDR3. The chain recombines TRBV29-1 with TRBJ2-2, with a tentative D call TRBD2 (5 bases). In germline, CDR1 is SQVTM, CDR2 ANQGSEA. Trimming took 3 bases from V and 2 from J, leaving 7 bases between them. The CDR3 is 13 residues long. The chain's CDR3 is CSVDEGNTGELFF. In nucleotides, the CDR3 is TGCAGCGTTGATGAGGGAAACACCGGGGAGCTGTTTTTT.

In its sample, this clone was seen a few times. V and J are TRBV6-6 and TRBJ1-6; D is unresolved. V lost 7 bases to trimming and J lost 7 bases, with 8 bases between them. The CDR3 consists of 12 residues. CDR1 and CDR2 from the germline V gene are MNHNY and SVGAGI (reference sequence). The CDR3 DNA follows: TGTGCCAGCACAACGGGGAATTCACCCCTCCACTTT. Protein sequence: CASTTGNSPLHF.

This clone was seen a single time. This chain connects TRBV29-1 to TRBJ2-1, with a possible D match to TRBD1 (6 bases). This CDR3 is 14 amino acids long. Germline-derived CDR1 and CDR2 are SQVTM and ANQGSEA. Trimming left V 8 bases short and J 1 base short, with 15 bases between. CDR3 nucleotides: TGCAGCACCTTAGGGGGTACTTCCTACAATGAGCAGTTCTTC. It codes for CSTLGGTSYNEQFF.

The chain joins TRBV5-1 to TRBJ2-2; the D is unclear. The germline gives CDR1 SGHRS, CDR2 YFSETQ. The V gene lost 7 bases and the J gene lost 0 bases, with 7 bases spanning the gap. This CDR3 has 13 amino acids. The chain's CDR3 is CASGISNTGELFF. The CDR3 DNA reads TGCGCCAGCGGGATTTCGAACACCGGGGAGCTGTTTTTT.

This clone came up a few times. The CDR3 loop is CSVRASGGPTDTQYF. DNA of the CDR3: TGCAGCGTGAGGGCTAGCGGGGGGCCCACAGATACGCAGTATTTT. The genes are TRBV29-1 and TRBJ2-3; the match to TRBD2 covers 11 bases. With 6 bases clipped from V and 2 bases from J, the junction kept 7 bases outside the gene matches. The length of the CDR3 is 15 residues. CDR1 SQVTM and CDR2 ANQGSEA come from the germline V gene.

The chain couples TRBV9 to TRBJ2-3, with D perhaps matching TRBD1 or TRBD2 (6 bases each). The length of the CDR3 is 16 residues. Trimming shortened V by 4 bases and J by 2 bases, and 17 bases separated the two germline ends. Germline CDR1 SGDLS, CDR2 YYNGEE. CDR3 nucleotide sequence: TGTGCCAGCAGCCCCACGGGGGCGGGGATCACAGATACGCAGTATTTT. This codes for CASSPTGAGITDTQYF.

The chain joins TRBV11-2 to TRBJ1-1; D possibly corresponds to TRBD1 (5 bases). CDR1 and CDR2 from the germline V gene are SGHAT and FQNNGV. Trimming left V 0 bases short and J 7 bases short, with 12 bases between. The CDR3 is made up of 14 amino acids. CDR3 sequence reads: CASSLDGGLGEAFF. In DNA form, the CDR3 reads TGTGCCAGCAGCTTAGACGGGGGATTGGGTGAAGCTTTCTTT. Full variable domain (missing parts from reference TRBV11-2 and TRBJ1-1): EAGVAQSPRYKIIEKRQSVAFWCNPISGHATLYWYQQILGQGPKLLIQFQNNGVVDDSQLPKDRFSAERLKGVDSTLKIQPAKLEDSAVYLCASSLDGGLGEAFFGQGTRLTVV.

The J gene is TRBJ2-2, the V gene TRBV10-3; 7 bases map to TRBD2. CDR1 ENHRY and CDR2 SYGVKD come from the germline V gene. The CDR3 extends over 17 amino acids. Trimming cost V 2 bases and J 2 bases; bases outside gene matches: 8. The chain's CDR3 is CAISEASGITNTGELFF. The CDR3 DNA follows: TGTGCCATCAGTGAGGCTAGCGGAATCACCAACACCGGGGAGCTGTTTTTT.

A few counts support this clone. This sequence joins TRBV2 and TRBJ1-2; maybe TRBD1 (5 bases). The CDR3 is 12 amino acids. Between the trimmed V and J ends, which lost 3 bases and 4 bases, there was a span of 6 bases. Germline V gene lookup returns CDR1 SNHLY and CDR2 FYNNEI. CDR3 region: CASSDGAYGYTF. CDR3 nucleotides: TGTGCCAGCAGTGACGGGGCCTATGGCTACACCTTC.

The sample holds a few counts of this clone. This chain uses TRBV7-3 with TRBJ2-1, with TRBD2 matching over 13 bases. Per germline, CDR1 SGHTA and CDR2 FQGTGA. V dropped 5 bases and J dropped 9; count of bases not matched to a gene: 4. CDR3 length: 14 residues. CDR3 loop: CASSPGLAGPEQFF. CDR3 sequence (DNA): TGTGCCAGCAGCCCGGGACTAGCGGGGCCTGAGCAGTTCTTC.

The genes are TRBV30 and TRBJ2-1; D is uncertain. Germline lookup yields CDR1 GTSNPN and CDR2 SVGIG (reference sequence). The CDR3 length is 12 residues. Trimming left V 1 base short and J 4 bases short, with 5 bases between. The CDR3 nucleotides read TGTGCCTGGAGTGCCGTATACAATGAGCAGTTCTTC. Protein: CAWSAVYNEQFF.

For this clone: The same CDR3 is also encoded by other DNA sequences in this sample. The J gene is TRBJ1-2, the V gene TRBV5-4; unclear D gene. Trimming removed 0 bases from V and 4 bases from J, with 7 bases in between. The CDR3 length is 13 residues. Germline V gene lookup returns CDR1 SGHNT and CDR2 YYREEE (reference sequence). CDR3: CASSLGASYGYTF. CDR3 sequence (DNA): TGTGCCAGCAGCTTGGGAGCGTCCTATGGCTACACCTTC.

This clone showed up just once. The chain uses TRBV30 and TRBJ2-3; D uncertain. This CDR3 is built from 13 residues. The germline gives CDR1 GTSNPN, CDR2 SVGIG (reference sequence). V gave up 1 base and J gave up 0 bases, with 5 bases separating them. CDR3 protein: CAWSGASTDTQYF. In nucleotides, the CDR3 is TGTGCCTGGAGTGGCGCTAGCACAGATACGCAGTATTTT.

The chain combines TRBV18 with TRBJ2-3; 9 positions match TRBD2. The V segment lost 10 bases and the J segment 0 bases; nucleotides outside the gene matches: 5. Germline V lookup: CDR1 KGHSH, CDR2 LQKENI. The CDR3 is 14 amino acids. CDR3 in DNA: TGTGCCACCGCGGGGGGGCGGAGCACAGATACGCAGTATTTT. This translates into CATAGGRSTDTQYF.

The rearrangement links TRBV6-6 to TRBJ2-6, with no clear D. V gave up 5 bases and J gave up 2 bases, with 7 bases separating them. CDR3 size: 14 residues. Germline loops: CDR1 MNHNY, CDR2 SVGAGI (reference sequence). CDR3 nucleotide sequence: TGTGCCAGCAGTCGCAATACTGGGGCCAACGTCCTGACTTTC. Amino acid sequence: CASSRNTGANVLTF.

The chain joins TRBV6-5 to TRBJ1-2, with 9 bases identical to TRBD1. Germline lookup yields CDR1 MNHEY and CDR2 SVGAGI. The CDR3 covers 15 residues. With V trimmed by 6 bases and J by 7 bases, 12 bases remained unmatched. The CDR3, as DNA: TGTGCCAGCAGCGCGACCTCACAGGGGGCTTTTGGCTACACCTTC. It is translated as CASSATSQGAFGYTF.

CDR3 sequence reads: CASSLVANTGELFF. The CDR3 bases are TGTGCCAGCAGCTTAGTAGCGAACACCGGGGAGCTGTTTTTT. The gene calls are TRBV11-1 and TRBJ2-2; no definite D call. Trimming stripped 1 base from V and 0 bases from J, with 3 bases between. The CDR3 contains 14 residues. CDR1 is SGHAT and CDR2 is FQDESV in the germline V gene (reference sequence).

The rearrangement uses TRBV5-6 and TRBJ2-2, with TRBD1 matching 7 bases. Germline-derived CDR1 and CDR2 are SGHDT and YYEEEE. There are 17 residues in the CDR3. V was pared by 1 base and J by 1 base, with 7 bases of the junction left unmatched. The CDR3 DNA is TGTGCCAGCAGCTTGTCGGGTCGGACAGGGAACACCGGGGAGCTGTTTTTT. Protein product: CASSLSGRTGNTGELFF.

The CDR3 region is CAQGGEVGNGYTF. CDR3 DNA: TGTGCCCAGGGGGGGGAAGTGGGAAATGGCTACACCTTC. The V call is TRBV30, the J call TRBJ1-2; 7 nucleotides agree with TRBD1. There are 13 residues in the CDR3. J gave up 6 bases and V 8 bases, and 12 bases lay outside the gene matches. Germline V gives CDR1 GTSNPN, CDR2 SVGIG (reference sequence).

This chain links TRBV6-5 with TRBJ1-4; perhaps TRBD1 as D (6 bases). Germline lookup yields CDR1 MNHEY and CDR2 SVGAGI. The CDR3 runs 14 residues. V was trimmed by 6 bases and J by 3 bases, leaving 11 bases between them. CDR3 nucleotide sequence: TGTGCCAGCAGGCAGGGGCTATCTAATGAAAAACTGTTTTTT. It translates to CASRQGLSNEKLFF.